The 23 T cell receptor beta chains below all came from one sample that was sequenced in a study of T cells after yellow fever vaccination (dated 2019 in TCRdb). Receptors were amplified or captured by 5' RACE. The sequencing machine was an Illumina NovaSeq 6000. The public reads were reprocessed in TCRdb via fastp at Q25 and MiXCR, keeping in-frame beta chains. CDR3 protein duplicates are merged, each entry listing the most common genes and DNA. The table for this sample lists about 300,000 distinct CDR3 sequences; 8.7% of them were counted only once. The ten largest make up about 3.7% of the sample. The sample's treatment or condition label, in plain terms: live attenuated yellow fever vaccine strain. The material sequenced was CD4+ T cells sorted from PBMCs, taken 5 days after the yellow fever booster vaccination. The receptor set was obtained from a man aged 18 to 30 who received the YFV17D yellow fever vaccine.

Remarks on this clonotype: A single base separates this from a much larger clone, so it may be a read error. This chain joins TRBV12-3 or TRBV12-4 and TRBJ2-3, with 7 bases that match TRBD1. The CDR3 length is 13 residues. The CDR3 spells CASRADGTDTLYF. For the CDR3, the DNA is TGTGCCAGCAGGGCGGACGGGACAGATACGCTGTATTTT.

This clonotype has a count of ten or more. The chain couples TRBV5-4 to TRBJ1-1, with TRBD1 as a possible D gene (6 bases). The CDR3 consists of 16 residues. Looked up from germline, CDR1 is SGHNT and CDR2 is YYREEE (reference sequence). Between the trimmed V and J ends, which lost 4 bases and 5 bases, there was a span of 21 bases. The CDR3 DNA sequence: TGTGCCAGCAGCCGTCCTTTTTTAAAACAGGGTACTGAAGCTTTCTTT. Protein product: CASSRPFLKQGTEAFF.

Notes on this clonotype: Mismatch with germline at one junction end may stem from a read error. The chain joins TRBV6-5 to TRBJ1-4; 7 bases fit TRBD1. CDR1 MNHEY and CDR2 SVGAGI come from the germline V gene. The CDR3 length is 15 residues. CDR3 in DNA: TGTGGCAGCAGTTACTCCGTCCCGGGACAGGAAAAACTGTTTTTT. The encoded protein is CGSSYSVPGQEKLFF.

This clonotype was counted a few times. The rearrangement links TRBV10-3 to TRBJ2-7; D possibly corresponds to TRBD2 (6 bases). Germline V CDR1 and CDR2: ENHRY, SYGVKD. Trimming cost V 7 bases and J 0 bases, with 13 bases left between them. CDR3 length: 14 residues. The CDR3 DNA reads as TGTGCCATCATGGGCGGGGCAGGCTCCTACGAGCAGTACTTC. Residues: CAIMGGAGSYEQYF.

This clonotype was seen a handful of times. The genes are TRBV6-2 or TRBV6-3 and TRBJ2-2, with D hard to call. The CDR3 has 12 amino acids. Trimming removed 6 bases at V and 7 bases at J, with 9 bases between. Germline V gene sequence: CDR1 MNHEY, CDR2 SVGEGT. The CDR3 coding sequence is TGTGCCAGCAGCCCGTCGGTCGGGGAGCTGTTTTTT. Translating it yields CASSPSVGELFF.

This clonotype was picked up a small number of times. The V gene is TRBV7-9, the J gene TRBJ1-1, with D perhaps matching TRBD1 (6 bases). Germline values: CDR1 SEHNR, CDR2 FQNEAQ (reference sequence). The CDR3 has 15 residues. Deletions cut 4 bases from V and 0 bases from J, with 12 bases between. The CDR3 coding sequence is TGTGCCAGCAGCTCTCAGGGGACGGTGAACACTGAAGCTTTCTTT. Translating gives CASSSQGTVNTEAFF.

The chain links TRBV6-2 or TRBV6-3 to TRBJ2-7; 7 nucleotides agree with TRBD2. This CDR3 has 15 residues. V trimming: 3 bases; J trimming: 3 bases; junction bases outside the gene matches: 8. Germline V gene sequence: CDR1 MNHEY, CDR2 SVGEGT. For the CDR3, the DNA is TGTGCCAGCAGTTATGAGAGCGGGGCTCTCTACGAGCAGTACTTC. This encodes CASSYESGALYEQYF.

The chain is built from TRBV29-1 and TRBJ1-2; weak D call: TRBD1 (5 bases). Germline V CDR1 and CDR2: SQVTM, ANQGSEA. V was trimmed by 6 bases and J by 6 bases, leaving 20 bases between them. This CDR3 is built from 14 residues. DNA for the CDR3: TGCAGCGTCTGGGATCGAAGGCGGGGGAATGGCTACACCTTC. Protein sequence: CSVWDRRRGNGYTF. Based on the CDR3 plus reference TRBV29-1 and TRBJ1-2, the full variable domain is SAVISQKPSRDICQRGTSLTIQCQVDSQVTMMFWYRQQPGQSLTLIATANQGSEATYESGFVIDKFPISRPNLTFSTLTVSNMSPEDSSIYLCSVWDRRRGNGYTFGSGTRLTVV.

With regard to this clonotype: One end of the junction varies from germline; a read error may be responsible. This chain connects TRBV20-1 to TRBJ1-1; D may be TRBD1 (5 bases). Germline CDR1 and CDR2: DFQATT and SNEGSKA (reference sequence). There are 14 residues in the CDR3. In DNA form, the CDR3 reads TGCAGTGTAGATCAAGGGGCGATGAACGCTGATGCTTTCTTT. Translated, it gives CSVDQGAMNADAFF.

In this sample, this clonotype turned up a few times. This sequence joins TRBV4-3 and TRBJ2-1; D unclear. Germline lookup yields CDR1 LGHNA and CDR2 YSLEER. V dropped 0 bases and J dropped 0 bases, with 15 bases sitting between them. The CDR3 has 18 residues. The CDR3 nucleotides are TGCGCCAGCAGCCAAGATCCGCCCTCTTATTACTCCTACAATGAGCAGTTCTTC. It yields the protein CASSQDPPSYYSYNEQFF.

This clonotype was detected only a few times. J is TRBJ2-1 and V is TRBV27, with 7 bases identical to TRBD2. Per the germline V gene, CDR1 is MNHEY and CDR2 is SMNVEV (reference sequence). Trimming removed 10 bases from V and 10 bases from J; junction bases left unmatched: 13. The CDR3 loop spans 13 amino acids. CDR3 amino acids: CATRVAGRGEQFF. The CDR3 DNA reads TGTGCCACCCGAGTTGCGGGGCGGGGGGAGCAGTTCTTC.

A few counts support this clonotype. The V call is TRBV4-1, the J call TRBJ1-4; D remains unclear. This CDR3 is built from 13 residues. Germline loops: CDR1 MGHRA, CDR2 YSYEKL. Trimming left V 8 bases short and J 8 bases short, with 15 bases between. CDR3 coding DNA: TGCGCCAGCCGGACCCTTGGGATGGAAAAACTGTTTTTT. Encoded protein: CASRTLGMEKLFF.

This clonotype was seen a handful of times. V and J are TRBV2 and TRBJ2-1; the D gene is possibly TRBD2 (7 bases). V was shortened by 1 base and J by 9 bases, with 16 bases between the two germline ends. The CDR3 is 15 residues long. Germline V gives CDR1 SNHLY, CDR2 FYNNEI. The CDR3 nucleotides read TGTGCCAGCAGTGAAGGGCCCACGGGGGGCCTTGAGCAGTTCTTC. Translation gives CASSEGPTGGLEQFF.

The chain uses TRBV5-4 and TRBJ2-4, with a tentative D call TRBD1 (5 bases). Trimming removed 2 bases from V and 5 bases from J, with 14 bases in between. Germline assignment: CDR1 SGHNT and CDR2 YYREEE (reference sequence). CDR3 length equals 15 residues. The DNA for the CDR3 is TGTGCCAGCAGCTTTGACAGCCAGGGCCAAAACATTCAGTACTTC. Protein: CASSFDSQGQNIQYF.

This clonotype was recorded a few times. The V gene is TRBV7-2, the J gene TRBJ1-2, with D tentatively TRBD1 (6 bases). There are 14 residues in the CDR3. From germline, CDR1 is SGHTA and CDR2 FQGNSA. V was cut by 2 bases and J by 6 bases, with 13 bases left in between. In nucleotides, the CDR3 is TGTGCCAGCAGCTTAAACACAGGGAGGGATGGCTACACCTTC. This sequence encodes CASSLNTGRDGYTF.

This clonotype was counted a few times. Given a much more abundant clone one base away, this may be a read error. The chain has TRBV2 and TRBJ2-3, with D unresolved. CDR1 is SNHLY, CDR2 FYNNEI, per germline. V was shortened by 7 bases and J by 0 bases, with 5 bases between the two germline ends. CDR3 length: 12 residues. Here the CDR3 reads CASTWSTDTQYF. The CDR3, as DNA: TGTGCCAGCACCTGGAGCACAGATACGCAGTATTTT.

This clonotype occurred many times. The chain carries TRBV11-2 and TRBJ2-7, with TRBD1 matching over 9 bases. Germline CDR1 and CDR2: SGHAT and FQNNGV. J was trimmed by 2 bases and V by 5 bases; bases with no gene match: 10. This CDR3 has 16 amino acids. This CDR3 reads CASSLGRGQGTYEQYF. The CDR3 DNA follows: TGTGCCAGCAGCCTAGGCAGGGGACAGGGAACCTACGAGCAGTACTTC.

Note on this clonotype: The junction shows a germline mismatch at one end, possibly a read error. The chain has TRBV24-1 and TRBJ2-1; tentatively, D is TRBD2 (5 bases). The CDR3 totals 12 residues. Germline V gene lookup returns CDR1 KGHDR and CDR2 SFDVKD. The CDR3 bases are TGTGCCACCAGTGATCCCCGGGGTGAGCAGTCCTTC. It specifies CATSDPRGEQSF.

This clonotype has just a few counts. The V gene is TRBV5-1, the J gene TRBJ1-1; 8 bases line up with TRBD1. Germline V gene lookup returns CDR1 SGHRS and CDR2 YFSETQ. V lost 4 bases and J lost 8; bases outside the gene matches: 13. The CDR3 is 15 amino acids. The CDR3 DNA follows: TGCGCCAGCAGCAGCGGACAGGGAGGTAACGCGGAAGCTTTCTTT. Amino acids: CASSSGQGGNAEAFF.

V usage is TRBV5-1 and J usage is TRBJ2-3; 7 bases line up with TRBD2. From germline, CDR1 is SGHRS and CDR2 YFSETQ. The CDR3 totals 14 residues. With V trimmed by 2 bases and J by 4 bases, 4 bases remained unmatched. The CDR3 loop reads CASSLAGTPDTQYF. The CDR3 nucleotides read TGCGCCAGCAGCTTAGCGGGGACCCCAGATACGCAGTATTTT.

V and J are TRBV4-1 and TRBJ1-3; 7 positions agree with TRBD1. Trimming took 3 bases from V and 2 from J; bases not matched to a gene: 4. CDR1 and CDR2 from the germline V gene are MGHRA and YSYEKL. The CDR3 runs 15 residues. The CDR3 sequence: CASSHDDRAGNTIYF. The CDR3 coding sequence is TGCGCCAGCAGCCATGACGACAGGGCTGGAAACACCATATATTTT.

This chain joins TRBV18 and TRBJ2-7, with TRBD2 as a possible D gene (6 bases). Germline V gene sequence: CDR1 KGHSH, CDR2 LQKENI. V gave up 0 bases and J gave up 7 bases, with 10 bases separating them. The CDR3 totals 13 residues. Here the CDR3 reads CASSPPGTWEQYF. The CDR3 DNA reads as TGTGCCAGCTCACCACCAGGGACTTGGGAGCAGTACTTC.

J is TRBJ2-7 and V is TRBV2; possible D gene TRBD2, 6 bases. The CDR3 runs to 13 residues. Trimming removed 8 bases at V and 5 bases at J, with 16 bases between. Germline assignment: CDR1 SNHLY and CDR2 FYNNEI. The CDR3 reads CASRRAGTNEQYF. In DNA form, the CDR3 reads TGTGCCAGCCGGCGTGCGGGGACGAACGAGCAGTACTTC. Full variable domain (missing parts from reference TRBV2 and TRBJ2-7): EPEVTQTPSHQVTQMGQEVILRCVPISNHLYFYWYRQILGQKVEFLVSFYNNEISEKSEIFDDQFSVERPDGSNFTLKIRSTKLEDSAMYFCASRRAGTNEQYFGPGTRLTVT.